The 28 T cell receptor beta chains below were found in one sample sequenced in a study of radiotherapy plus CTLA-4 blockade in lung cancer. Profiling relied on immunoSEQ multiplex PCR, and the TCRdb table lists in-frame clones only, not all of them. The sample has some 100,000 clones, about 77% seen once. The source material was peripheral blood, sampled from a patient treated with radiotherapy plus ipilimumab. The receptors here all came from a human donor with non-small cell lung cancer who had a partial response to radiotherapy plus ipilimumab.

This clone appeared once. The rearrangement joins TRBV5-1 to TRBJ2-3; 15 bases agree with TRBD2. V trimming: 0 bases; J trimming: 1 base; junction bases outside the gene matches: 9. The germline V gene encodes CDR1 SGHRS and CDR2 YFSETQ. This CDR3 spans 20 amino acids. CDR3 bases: TGCGCCAGCAGCTTGGGGACTAGCGGGAGGGCCAATTATGGCACAGATACGCAGTATTTT. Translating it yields CASSLGTSGRANYGTDTQYF.

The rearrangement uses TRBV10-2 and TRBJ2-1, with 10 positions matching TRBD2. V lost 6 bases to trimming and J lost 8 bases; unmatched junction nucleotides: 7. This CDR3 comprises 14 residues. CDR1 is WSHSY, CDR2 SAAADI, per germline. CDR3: CASRSSGRSYEQFF. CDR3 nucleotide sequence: TGCGCCAGCAGATCTAGCGGGAGATCCTATGAGCAGTTCTTC.

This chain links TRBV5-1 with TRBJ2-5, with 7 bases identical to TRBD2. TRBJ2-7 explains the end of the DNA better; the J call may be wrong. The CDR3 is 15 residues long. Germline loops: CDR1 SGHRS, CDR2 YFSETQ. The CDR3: CASSREGTTHYEQYF. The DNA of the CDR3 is TGCGCCAGCAGCCGAGAAGGGACTACCCACTACGAGCAGTACTTC.

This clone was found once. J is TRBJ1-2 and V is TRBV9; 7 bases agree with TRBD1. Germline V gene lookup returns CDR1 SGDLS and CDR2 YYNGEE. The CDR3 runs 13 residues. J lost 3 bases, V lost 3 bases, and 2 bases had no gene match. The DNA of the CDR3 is TGTGCCAGCAGCGGACAGGGTTACTATGGCTACACCTTC. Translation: CASSGQGYYGYTF.

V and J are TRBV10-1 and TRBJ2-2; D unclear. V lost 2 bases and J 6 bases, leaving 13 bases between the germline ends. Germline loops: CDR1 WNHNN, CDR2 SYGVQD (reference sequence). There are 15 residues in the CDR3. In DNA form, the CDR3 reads TGCGCCAGCAGTGAGATAGAGAGTGTCGCCGGGGAGCTGTTTTTT. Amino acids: CASSEIESVAGELFF.

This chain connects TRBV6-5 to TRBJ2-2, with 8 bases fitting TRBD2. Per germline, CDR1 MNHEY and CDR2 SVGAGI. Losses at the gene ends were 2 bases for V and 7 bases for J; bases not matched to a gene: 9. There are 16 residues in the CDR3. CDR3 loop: CASSYGAGGPRGELFF. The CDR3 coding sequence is TGTGCCAGCAGTTACGGGGCGGGAGGCCCTCGCGGGGAGCTGTTTTTT.

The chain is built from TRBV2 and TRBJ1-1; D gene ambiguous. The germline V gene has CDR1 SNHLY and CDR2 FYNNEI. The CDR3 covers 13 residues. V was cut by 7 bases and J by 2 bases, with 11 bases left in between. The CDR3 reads CASTPEPNTEAFF. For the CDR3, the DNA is TGTGCCAGCACCCCAGAACCTAACACTGAAGCTTTCTTT.

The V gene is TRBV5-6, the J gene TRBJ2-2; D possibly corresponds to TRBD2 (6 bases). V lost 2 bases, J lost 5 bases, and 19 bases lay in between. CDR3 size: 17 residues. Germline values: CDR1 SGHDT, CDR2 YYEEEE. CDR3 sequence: CASSFPGLRRGTGELFF. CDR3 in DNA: TGTGCCAGCAGCTTCCCCGGACTACGGAGAGGGACCGGGGAGCTGTTTTTT.

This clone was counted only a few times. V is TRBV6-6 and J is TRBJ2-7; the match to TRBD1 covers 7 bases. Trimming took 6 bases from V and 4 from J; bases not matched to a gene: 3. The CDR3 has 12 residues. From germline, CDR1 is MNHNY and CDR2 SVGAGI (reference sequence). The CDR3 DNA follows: TGTGCCAGCAGCATGACAGGGTACGAGCAGTACGTC. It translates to CASSMTGYEQYV.

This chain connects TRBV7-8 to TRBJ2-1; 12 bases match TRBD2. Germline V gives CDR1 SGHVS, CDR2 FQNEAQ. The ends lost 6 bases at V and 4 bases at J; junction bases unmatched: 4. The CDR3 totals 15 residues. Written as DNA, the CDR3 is TGTGCCAGCAGTCGCGGGACTAGCGGGTACAATGAGCAGTTCTTC. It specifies CASSRGTSGYNEQFF.

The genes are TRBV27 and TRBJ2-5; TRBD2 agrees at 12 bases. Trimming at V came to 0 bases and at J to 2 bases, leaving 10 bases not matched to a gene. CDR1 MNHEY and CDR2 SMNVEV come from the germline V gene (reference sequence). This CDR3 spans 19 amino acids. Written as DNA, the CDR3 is TGTGCCAGCAGTTTATCGTATCCTAGCGGGAGGGGTCCACAAGAGACCCAGTACTTC. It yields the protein CASSLSYPSGRGPQETQYF.

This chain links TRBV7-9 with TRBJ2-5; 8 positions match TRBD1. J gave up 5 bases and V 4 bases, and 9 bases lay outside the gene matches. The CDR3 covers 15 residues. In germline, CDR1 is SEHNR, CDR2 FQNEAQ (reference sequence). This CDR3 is CASSSGTGVRETQYF. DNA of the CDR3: TGTGCCAGCAGCTCCGGGACAGGAGTGAGGGAGACCCAGTACTTC.

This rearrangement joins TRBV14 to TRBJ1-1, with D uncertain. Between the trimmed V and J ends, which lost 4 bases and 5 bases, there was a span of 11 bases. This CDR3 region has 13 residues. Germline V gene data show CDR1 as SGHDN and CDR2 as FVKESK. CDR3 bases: TGTGCCAGCAGCCGGGGTCGAGGGACTGAAGCTTTCTTT. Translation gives CASSRGRGTEAFF.

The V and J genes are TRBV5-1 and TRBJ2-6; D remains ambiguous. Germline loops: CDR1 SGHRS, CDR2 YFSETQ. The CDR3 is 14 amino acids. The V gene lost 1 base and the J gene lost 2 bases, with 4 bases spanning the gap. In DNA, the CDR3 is TGCGCCAGCAGCTTGTCGGCTGGGGCCAACGTCCTGACTTTC. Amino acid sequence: CASSLSAGANVLTF.

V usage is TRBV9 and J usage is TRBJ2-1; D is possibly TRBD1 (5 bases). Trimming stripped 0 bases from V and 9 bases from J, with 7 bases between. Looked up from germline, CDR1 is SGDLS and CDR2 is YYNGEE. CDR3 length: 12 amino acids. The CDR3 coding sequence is TGTGCCAGCAGCGTAGTAAGGGGTGAGCAGTTCTTC. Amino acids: CASSVVRGEQFF.

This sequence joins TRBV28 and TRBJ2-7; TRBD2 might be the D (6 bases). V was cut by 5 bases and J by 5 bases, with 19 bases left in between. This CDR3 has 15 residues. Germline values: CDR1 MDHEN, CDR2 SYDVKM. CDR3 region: CASSPGGARAHEQYF. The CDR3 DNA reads TGTGCCAGCAGTCCCGGAGGGGCCAGGGCCCACGAGCAGTACTTC.

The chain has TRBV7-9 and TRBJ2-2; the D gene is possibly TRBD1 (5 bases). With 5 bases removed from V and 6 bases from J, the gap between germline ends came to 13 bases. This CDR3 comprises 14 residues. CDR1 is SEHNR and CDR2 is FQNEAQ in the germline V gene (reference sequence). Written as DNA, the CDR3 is TGTGCCAGCAGCGTAGTACAGGTTGCCGGGGAGCTGTTTTTT. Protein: CASSVVQVAGELFF.

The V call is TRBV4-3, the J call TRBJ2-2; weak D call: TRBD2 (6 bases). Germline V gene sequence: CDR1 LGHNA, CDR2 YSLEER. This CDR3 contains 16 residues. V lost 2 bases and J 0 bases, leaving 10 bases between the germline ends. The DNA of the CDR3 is TGCGCCAGCAGCCAACAAGCGGGTCCGAACACCGGGGAGCTGTTTTTT. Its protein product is CASSQQAGPNTGELFF.

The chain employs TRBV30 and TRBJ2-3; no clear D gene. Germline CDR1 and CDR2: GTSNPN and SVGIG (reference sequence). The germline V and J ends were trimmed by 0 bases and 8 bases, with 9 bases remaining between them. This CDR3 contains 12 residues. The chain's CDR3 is CAWSVTYVTQYF. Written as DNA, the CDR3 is TGTGCCTGGAGTGTAACCTATGTTACGCAGTATTTT.

The CDR3: CASSIAGLAYNEQFF. The CDR3 DNA reads as TGTGCCAGTAGTATCGCAGGGCTAGCCTACAATGAGCAGTTCTTC. The rearrangement joins TRBV19 to TRBJ2-1, with D maybe TRBD1 (5 bases). This CDR3 region has 15 residues. Germline CDR1 LNHDA, CDR2 SQIVND (reference sequence). V lost 3 bases and J lost 2, with 11 bases in between. Based on the CDR3 plus reference TRBV19 and TRBJ2-1, the full variable domain is DGGITQSPKYLFRKEGQNVTLSCEQNLNHDAMYWYRQDPGQGLRLIYYSQIVNDFQKGDIAEGYSVSREKKESFPLTVTSAQKNPTAFYLCASSIAGLAYNEQFFGPGTRLTVL.

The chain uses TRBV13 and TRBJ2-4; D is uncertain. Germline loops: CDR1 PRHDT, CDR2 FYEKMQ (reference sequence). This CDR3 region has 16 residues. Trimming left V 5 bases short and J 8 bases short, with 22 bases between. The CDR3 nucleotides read TGTGCCAGCAGCGAGAGACGGTACCGACACCTGGACATTCAGTACTTC. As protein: CASSERRYRHLDIQYF.

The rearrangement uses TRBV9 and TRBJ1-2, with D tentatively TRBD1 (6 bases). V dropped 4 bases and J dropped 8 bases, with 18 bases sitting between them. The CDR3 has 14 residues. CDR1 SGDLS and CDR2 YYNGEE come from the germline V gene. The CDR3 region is CASSPQDSLGGYTF. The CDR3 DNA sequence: TGTGCCAGCAGCCCTCAGGACAGTCTAGGGGGCTACACCTTC. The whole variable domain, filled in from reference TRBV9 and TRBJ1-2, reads DSGVTQTPKHLITATGQRVTLRCSPRSGDLSVYWYQQSLDQGLQFLIQYYNGEERAKGNILERFSAQQFPDLHSELNLSSLELGDSALYFCASSPQDSLGGYTFGSGTRLTVV.

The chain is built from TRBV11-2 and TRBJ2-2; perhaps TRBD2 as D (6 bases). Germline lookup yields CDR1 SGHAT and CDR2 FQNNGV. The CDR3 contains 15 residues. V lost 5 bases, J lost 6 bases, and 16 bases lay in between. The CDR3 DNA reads TGTGCCAGCAGCCGAGTGGAGCGGGTACCCGGGGAGCTGTTTTTT. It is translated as CASSRVERVPGELFF.

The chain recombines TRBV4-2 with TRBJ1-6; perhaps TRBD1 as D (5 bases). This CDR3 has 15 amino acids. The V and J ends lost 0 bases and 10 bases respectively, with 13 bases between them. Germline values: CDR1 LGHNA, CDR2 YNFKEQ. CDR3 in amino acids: CASSQEGGGSSPLHF. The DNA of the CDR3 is TGTGCCAGCAGCCAAGAGGGCGGGGGTAGCTCACCCCTCCACTTT.

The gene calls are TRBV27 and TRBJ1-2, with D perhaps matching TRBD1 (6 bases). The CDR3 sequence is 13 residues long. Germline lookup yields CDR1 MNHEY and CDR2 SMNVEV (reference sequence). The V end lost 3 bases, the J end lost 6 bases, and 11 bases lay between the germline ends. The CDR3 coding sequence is TGTGCCAGCAGTTTCAGGGGCTCTGATGGCTACACCTTC. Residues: CASSFRGSDGYTF.

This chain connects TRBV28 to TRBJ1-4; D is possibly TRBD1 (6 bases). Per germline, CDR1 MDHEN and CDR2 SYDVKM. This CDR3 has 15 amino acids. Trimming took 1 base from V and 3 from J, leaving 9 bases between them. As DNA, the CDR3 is TGTGCCAGCAGTTTATATGGGGGCCCTAATGAAAAACTGTTTTTT. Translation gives CASSLYGGPNEKLFF. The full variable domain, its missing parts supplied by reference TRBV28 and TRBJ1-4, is DVKVTQSSRYLVKRTGEKVFLECVQDMDHENMFWYRQDPGLGLRLIYFSYDVKMKEKGDIPEGYSVSREKKERFSLILESASTNQTSMYLCASSLYGGPNEKLFFGSGTQLSVL.

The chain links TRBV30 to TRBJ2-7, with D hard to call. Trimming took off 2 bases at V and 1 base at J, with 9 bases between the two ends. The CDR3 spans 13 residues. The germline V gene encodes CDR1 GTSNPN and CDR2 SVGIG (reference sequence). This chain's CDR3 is CAWSRGSSYEQYF. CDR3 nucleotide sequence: TGTGCCTGGAGTCGTGGCAGTTCCTACGAGCAGTACTTC.

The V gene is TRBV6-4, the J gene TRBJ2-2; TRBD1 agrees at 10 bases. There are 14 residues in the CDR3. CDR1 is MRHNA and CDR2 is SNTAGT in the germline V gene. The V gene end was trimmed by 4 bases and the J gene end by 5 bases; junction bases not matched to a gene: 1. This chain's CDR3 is CASSGQGATGELFF. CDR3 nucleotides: TGTGCCAGCAGTGGACAGGGGGCAACCGGGGAGCTGTTTTTT.